This entry features one T cell receptor beta chain sequence. Its cognate antigen is unknown. The data originate from a study of response to subunit inactivated influenza vaccine. Study-wide findings and caveats: Few additional T cells are recruited per seasonal influenza vaccination, authors suggested.

One entry per CDR3 protein, called by TCRdb with MiXCR from the RT-PCR reads. The table lists 290,000 or so distinct CDR3 sequences, about 20% of them singletons, with approximately 10% in the top ten. The source material was PBMCs from blood, sampled less than 22 months after vaccination. The source of this sequence is a man between 50 and 69 years old who received an inactivated influenza vaccine.

CDR3 sequence reads: CAWGGRNTEAFF. CDR3 DNA: TGTGCCTGGGGTGGGAGGAACACTGAAGCTTTCTTT. This sequence joins TRBV7-2 and TRBJ1-1; unclear D gene. The germline V and J ends were trimmed by 11 bases and 1 base, with 11 bases remaining between them. The CDR3 length is 12 residues. Germline assignment: CDR1 SGHTA and CDR2 FQGNSA.